This entry lists 22 T cell receptor beta chains sequenced from one sample in a study of lymphopenia after photon versus proton radiotherapy. TCRdb keeps only in-frame clones here, not all; method: immunoSEQ multiplex PCR. The sample carries 35,000 to 50,000 clones, about 85% recorded once. The source was peripheral blood, collected from a patient treated with proton-based radiotherapy. The source is an older woman with pancreatic cancer.

The rearrangement links TRBV11-3 to TRBJ1-4; D is undetermined. This CDR3 has 13 amino acids. Germline-derived CDR1 and CDR2 are SGHNT and YENEEA. V was shortened by 1 base and J by 8 bases, with 8 bases between the two germline ends. For the CDR3, the DNA is TGTGCCAGCAGCTTAGCCGGTAGCGAAAAACTGTTTTTT. Translation gives CASSLAGSEKLFF. The full variable domain, rest sourced from reference TRBV11-3 and TRBJ1-4, is EAGVVQSPRYKIIEKKQPVAFWCNPISGHNTLYWYLQNLGQGPELLIRYENEEAVDDSQLPKDRFSAERLKGVDSTLKIQPAELGDSAVYLCASSLAGSEKLFFGSGTQLSVL.

The table lists this clone with a count of one. The chain uses TRBV2 and TRBJ2-2; the match to TRBD1 covers 8 bases. Germline V gives CDR1 SNHLY, CDR2 FYNNEI. Trimming at V came to 6 bases and at J to 0 bases, leaving 3 bases not matched to a gene. The CDR3 loop spans 15 amino acids. CDR3 residues: CASSPDRANTGELFF. CDR3 sequence (DNA): TGTGCCAGCAGCCCGGACAGGGCGAACACCGGGGAGCTGTTTTTT.

This chain links TRBV30 with TRBJ2-7; D is ambiguous. Germline V gene data show CDR1 as GTSNPN and CDR2 as SVGIG (reference sequence). Deletions cut 3 bases from V and 2 bases from J, with 17 bases between. This CDR3 contains 15 residues. The CDR3 sequence is CAWSQAQVRTYEQYF. For the CDR3, the DNA is TGTGCCTGGAGCCAAGCCCAGGTGAGAACCTACGAGCAGTACTTC.

There are a few counts of this clone. This chain joins TRBV5-1 and TRBJ1-4; weak D call: TRBD1 (5 bases). V lost 0 bases to trimming and J lost 3 bases, with 9 bases between them. The CDR3 totals 15 residues. The V gene's germline CDR1 is SGHRS and CDR2 YFSETQ. The CDR3: CASSLEGRSNEKLFF. The CDR3 region has the DNA TGCGCCAGCAGCTTGGAGGGGCGCTCTAATGAAAAACTGTTTTTT.

This clone has a handful of counts. V gene TRBV29-1 combines with J gene TRBJ2-1; TRBD2 matches 8 bases. CDR3 size: 15 residues. Germline CDR1 and CDR2: SQVTM and ANQGSEA. V shed 4 bases, J shed 0 bases, and the junction held 5 bases outside the gene matches. DNA for the CDR3: TGCAGCGTTGGGATGGCGGGAGGCTCCTACAATGAGCAGTTCTTC. Residues: CSVGMAGGSYNEQFF.

The chain is built from TRBV7-8 and TRBJ2-7; 8 bases are shared with TRBD2. J gave up 5 bases and V 6 bases, and 6 bases lay outside the gene matches. The CDR3 consists of 13 residues. Per the germline V gene, CDR1 is SGHVS and CDR2 is FQNEAQ. The chain's CDR3 is CASSIGTRHEQYF. CDR3 sequence (DNA): TGTGCCAGCAGTATAGGGACTAGACACGAGCAGTACTTC.

V gene TRBV11-2 combines with J gene TRBJ2-2; D unclear. The CDR3 loop spans 17 amino acids. CDR1 and CDR2 from the germline V gene are SGHAT and FQNNGV. Trimming pared 5 bases from V and 1 base from J, leaving 17 bases between. The CDR3 region has the DNA TGTGCCAGCAGCCCTCCCGGCCTCTTATGGAACACCGGGGAGCTGTTTTTT. It yields the protein CASSPPGLLWNTGELFF.

V and J are TRBV27 and TRBJ2-7; D unresolved. The CDR3 sequence is 16 residues long. V shed 3 bases and J shed 0 bases, with 15 bases lying between them. Germline CDR1 reads MNHEY; CDR2 reads SMNVEV (reference sequence). The DNA of the CDR3 is TGTGCCAGCAGTTTGGCCCGGCGGTCTTCCTCCTACGAGCAGTACTTC. Translation gives CASSLARRSSSYEQYF.

This chain links TRBV20-1 with TRBJ2-5; D remains unclear. The germline V and J ends were trimmed by 5 bases and 5 bases, with 9 bases remaining between them. CDR1 DFQATT and CDR2 SNEGSKA come from the germline V gene (reference sequence). The CDR3 is 11 amino acids. As DNA, the CDR3 is TGCAGTGCTCCACTGGGGGAGACCCAGTACTTC. Translated, it gives CSAPLGETQYF.

The rearrangement uses TRBV6-5 and TRBJ1-6; D is perhaps TRBD1 (5 bases). The germline V gene has CDR1 MNHEY and CDR2 SVGAGI. Trimming removed 3 bases from V and 13 bases from J, with 22 bases in between. CDR3 length: 16 residues. The CDR3 loop is CASSYGSGQAFWPLHF. The CDR3 region has the DNA TGTGCCAGCAGTTATGGCTCGGGGCAGGCCTTTTGGCCCCTCCACTTT.

V is TRBV10-3 and J is TRBJ1-6; the match to TRBD1 covers 10 bases. Germline V gives CDR1 ENHRY, CDR2 SYGVKD. CDR3 length: 14 residues. The trim removed 10 bases at V and 9 bases at J, leaving 9 bases unmatched. The CDR3 coding sequence is TGTGCCAGCACGGGACAGGGGCTTGGTTCACCCCTCCACTTT. It codes for CASTGQGLGSPLHF.

CDR3 sequence: CASLHPNEQYF. CDR3 DNA: TGTGCCAGCCTCCACCCCAACGAGCAGTACTTC. The chain joins TRBV9 to TRBJ2-7, with D hard to call. CDR3 length: 11 amino acids. V dropped 7 bases and J dropped 5 bases, with 10 bases sitting between them. Germline V gene lookup returns CDR1 SGDLS and CDR2 YYNGEE.

The chain combines TRBV28 with TRBJ2-3; no firm D call. Germline CDR1 reads MDHEN; CDR2 reads SYDVKM. This CDR3 comprises 16 residues. Trimming cost V 8 bases and J 4 bases, with 22 bases left between them. This CDR3 is CASGLTGPPGADTQYF. CDR3 sequence (DNA): TGTGCCAGCGGTCTCACCGGGCCGCCTGGGGCAGATACGCAGTATTTT.

This rearrangement joins TRBV7-3 to TRBJ2-1; tentative D call: TRBD2 (6 bases). Germline V gene data show CDR1 as SGHTA and CDR2 as FQGTGA. CDR3 size: 16 residues. V was pared by 5 bases and J by 1 base, with 15 bases between. The CDR3 sequence is CASSAHSAGSYNEQFF. The CDR3 coding sequence is TGTGCCAGCAGCGCACATAGCGCGGGGTCCTACAATGAGCAGTTCTTC.

The chain is built from TRBV10-3 and TRBJ1-4; the D is unclear. V lost 5 bases to trimming and J lost 3 bases, with 13 bases between them. Germline CDR1 reads ENHRY; CDR2 reads SYGVKD. The CDR3 runs to 15 residues. CDR3 coding DNA: TGTGCCATCAGTCAACAAAGGCTAGCTAATGAAAAACTGTTTTTT. Protein product: CAISQQRLANEKLFF.

The chain couples TRBV5-1 to TRBJ1-1; D is uncertain. CDR1 and CDR2 from the germline V gene are SGHRS and YFSETQ. Trimming cost V 4 bases and J 6 bases, with 13 bases left between them. This CDR3 is 13 amino acids long. DNA for the CDR3: TGCGCCAGCAGCCCCGCGGATACTTCTGAAGCTTTCTTT. This sequence encodes CASSPADTSEAFF.

The chain joins TRBV19 to TRBJ1-5; D unclear. V lost 6 bases, J lost 2 bases, and 8 bases lay in between. The CDR3 is 13 amino acids. Germline loops: CDR1 LNHDA, CDR2 SQIVND (reference sequence). CDR3 region: CASRIYGNQPQHF. In DNA form, the CDR3 reads TGTGCCAGTAGGATTTATGGCAATCAGCCCCAGCATTTT. Supplemented by reference TRBV19 and TRBJ1-5, the full variable domain reads DGGITQSPKYLFRKEGQNVTLSCEQNLNHDAMYWYRQDPGQGLRLIYYSQIVNDFQKGDIAEGYSVSREKKESFPLTVTSAQKNPTAFYLCASRIYGNQPQHFGDGTRLSIL.

The chain combines TRBV11-3 with TRBJ2-7; 11 bases match TRBD2. Germline CDR1 reads SGHNT; CDR2 reads YENEEA. With V trimmed by 3 bases and J by 2 bases, 6 bases remained unmatched. This CDR3 spans 16 amino acids. The CDR3 sequence: CASSFGLAGGTYEQYF. The CDR3 DNA reads TGTGCCAGCAGCTTCGGGCTAGCGGGAGGAACCTACGAGCAGTACTTC.

V usage is TRBV4-1 and J usage is TRBJ2-7; weak D call: TRBD1 (6 bases). CDR1 is MGHRA and CDR2 is YSYEKL in the germline V gene. The germline V and J ends were trimmed by 8 bases and 0 bases, with 11 bases remaining between them. The CDR3 loop spans 13 amino acids. CDR3 DNA: TGCGCCAGCGGTAACAGGGACTCCTACGAGCAGTACTTC. It is translated as CASGNRDSYEQYF.

The chain links TRBV10-2 to TRBJ2-3; D remains ambiguous. The germline V gene encodes CDR1 WSHSY and CDR2 SAAADI. The length of the CDR3 is 16 residues. V lost 3 bases and J 2 bases, leaving 15 bases between the germline ends. The CDR3 region has the DNA TGCGCCAGCAGTGAACGTGGGCTGATTTACACAGATACGCAGTATTTT. Encoded protein: CASSERGLIYTDTQYF.

This chain joins TRBV7-9 and TRBJ1-4; 8 nucleotides match TRBD1. Germline values: CDR1 SEHNR, CDR2 FQNEAQ (reference sequence). With 5 bases clipped from V and 4 bases from J, the junction kept 6 bases outside the gene matches. The CDR3 totals 15 residues. The CDR3 is CASSPGTGRNEKLFF. The CDR3, as DNA: TGTGCCAGCAGCCCTGGGACAGGCCGTAATGAAAAACTGTTTTTT.

This clone was picked up one time. V usage is TRBV18 and J usage is TRBJ1-2; the match to TRBD1 covers 9 bases. CDR1 is KGHSH and CDR2 is LQKENI in the germline V gene. The V segment lost 3 bases and the J segment 6 bases; nucleotides outside the gene matches: 8. This CDR3 has 15 residues. The CDR3 is CASSPSQGAYDGYTF. The CDR3, as DNA: TGTGCCAGCTCACCCTCACAGGGGGCGTACGATGGCTACACCTTC.